This entry is about one T cell receptor beta chain. Its cognate antigen is unknown. Looked up from germline, CDR1 is SGHTA and CDR2 is FQGNSA. The CDR3 covers 17 residues. Trimming took off 1 base at V and 1 base at J, with 17 bases between the two ends. Clones were sequenced by immunoSEQ multiplex PCR, and TCRdb holds only the in-frame ones, with some missing. The sample includes around 71,000 clones, around 82% seen only once; the top ten take 5% to 6.5%. Prior autoimmune disease or systemic immunosuppression barred patients. Blood got drawn at baseline, again on cycle 4 day 1, and then on cycle 7 day 1. This entry comes from a study of OX40 agonist ivuxolimab in advanced cancers. Study-level background: Anti-PD-1, anti-PD-L1 or anti-CTLA-4 therapy given earlier was allowed, and approximately 40% had some. Study results and caveats: Averaged across samples, CD8+ T cells carried more expanded clones than CD4+ did.

The sequence came from an adult with an advanced solid tumor such as melanoma, head and neck, liver or kidney cancer. The input for sequencing was CD4+ or CD8+ T cells sorted from blood, taken in a trial of the OX40 agonist ivuxolimab. V and J are TRBV7-2 and TRBJ2-7; weak D call: TRBD1 (6 bases). DNA for the CDR3: TGTGCCAGCAGCTTAGAGGTCCGAGCAGGGACATCCTACGAGCAGTACTTC. Translating it yields CASSLEVRAGTSYEQYF.